The clone carrying this TCR beta chain was seen repeatedly, ten times or more. Antigen unknown. The junction shows a germline mismatch at one end, possibly a read error. Researchers prepared the TCRbeta library using unique molecular identifiers, the study reports. TCRdb itself ran the PCR reads through MiXCR, one entry per CDR3 protein. The repertoire holds 150,000 to 200,000 distinct CDR3 sequences, with more than 9.5% as singletons. CDR1 is SSHAT and CDR2 is FNYEAQ in the germline V gene (reference sequence). This CDR3 comprises 13 residues. The data derive from a study of T-cell reconstitution after alpha-beta-depleted transplantation in children. General observations from the study: The main origin of T-cell counts and diversity one year after transplant was newly produced T cells. After transplant, at about two months, alpha-beta T cells were reportedly derived from several hundred expanded graft clones.

The TCR comes from a boy younger than 10 with acute myeloid leukemia, due to receive a stem cell transplant. Sample: PBMCs, taken before TCRalphabeta/CD19-depleted stem cell transplant. This chain joins TRBV7-7 and TRBJ2-5, with 7 nucleotides matching TRBD1. This CDR3 reads CASSADREETQYF. CDR3 in DNA: TGTGCTAGCAGCGCAGACAGGGAAGAGACCCAGTACTTC.